The present entry profiles one T cell receptor (beta chain) with its context. What it binds is not known. Germline CDR1 SGHNT, CDR2 YYREEE (reference sequence). Trimming cost V 3 bases and J 4 bases; bases outside gene matches: 5. This CDR3 is built from 14 residues. The study ran its PCR with 60 Vbeta and 13 Jbeta primers. Assay used: immunoSEQ multiplex PCR; TCRdb lists only in-frame clones, some missing. The table has about 200,000 clones, roughly 80% seen once. The sample originates from a study of cytomegalovirus exposure and HLA in healthy donors. General study points: In vitro checks showed that a few CMV-associated chains really do target CMV antigens.

V usage is TRBV5-4 and J usage is TRBJ1-1, with 8 bases identical to TRBD1. The TCR sequence derives from a male donor in good health and CMV-seropositive. The sequencing input was PBMCs. The CDR3 here is CASSSRDRPTEAFF. Here the CDR3 DNA reads TGTGCCAGCAGCTCCCGGGACAGGCCCACTGAAGCTTTCTTT. The full variable domain, its missing parts supplied by reference TRBV5-4 and TRBJ1-1, is ETGVTQSPTHLIKTRGQQVTLRCSSQSGHNTVSWYQQALGQGPQFIFQYYREEENGRGNFPPRFSGLQFPNYSSELNVNALELDDSALYLCASSSRDRPTEAFFGQGTRLTVV.